The present entry profiles one T cell receptor (beta chain) with its context. Its antigen remains unidentified. This record belongs to a study of shared clonotypes between healthy human individuals. Findings and caveats of the study: Sampling covered nothing but blood. Tissue TCR repertoires likely differ from those found in blood. Investigators expected sequencing depth to affect clonotype sharing among donors.

CD8 cells regarded as naive lacked CD45RO, were positively chosen for CCR7, and omitted terminally differentiated effector memory CD45RA+ cells. Adult Caucasians living in Nashville, Tennessee made up all of the donors. Germline V CDR1 and CDR2: MNHEY, SMNVEV (reference sequence). The V gene end was trimmed by 8 bases and the J gene end by 12 bases; junction bases not matched to a gene: 10. The CDR3 has 12 residues. The table came from immunoSEQ multiplex PCR; TCRdb's copy has only in-frame clones and leaves some out. The sample has some 2.1 million clones, approximately 94% seen once; the top ten hold roughly 1%.

The V gene is TRBV27, the J gene TRBJ2-1; 7 bases are shared with TRBD2. The sequenced material came from naive CD8+ T cells sorted from blood. The clonotype was recovered from a young man in good health. The CDR3 DNA follows: TGTGCCAGCGGAGTGGGAGGGTCGGTGCAGTTCTTC. Protein sequence: CASGVGGSVQFF.